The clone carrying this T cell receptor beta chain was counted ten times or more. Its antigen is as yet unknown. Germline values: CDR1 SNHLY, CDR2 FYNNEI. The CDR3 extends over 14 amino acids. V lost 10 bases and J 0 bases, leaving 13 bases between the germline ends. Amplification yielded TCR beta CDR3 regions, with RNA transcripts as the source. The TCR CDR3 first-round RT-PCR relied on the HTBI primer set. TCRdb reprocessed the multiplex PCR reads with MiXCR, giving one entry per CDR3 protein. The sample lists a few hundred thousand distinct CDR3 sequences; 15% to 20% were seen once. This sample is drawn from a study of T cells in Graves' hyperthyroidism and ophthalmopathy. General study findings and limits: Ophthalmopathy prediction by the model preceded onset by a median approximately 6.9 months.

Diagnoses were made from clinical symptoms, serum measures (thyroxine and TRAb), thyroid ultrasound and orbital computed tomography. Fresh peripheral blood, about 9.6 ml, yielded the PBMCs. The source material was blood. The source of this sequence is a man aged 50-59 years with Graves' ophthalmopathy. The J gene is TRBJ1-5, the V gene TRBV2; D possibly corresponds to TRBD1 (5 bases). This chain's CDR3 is CATTGGDSNQPQHF. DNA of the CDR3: TGTGCCACTACGGGGGGAGATAGCAATCAGCCCCAGCATTTT.